This T cell receptor (beta chain) derives from a study of shared clonotypes between healthy human individuals. General study results and limits: Larger estimated richness was generally recorded for naive subsets relative to memory subsets.

J gave up 7 bases and V 4 bases, and 11 bases lay outside the gene matches. Germline loops: CDR1 SGHKS, CDR2 YYEKEE (reference sequence). The CDR3 runs 15 residues. Data came from immunoSEQ multiplex PCR; TCRdb stores just in-frame clones and leaves some out. The repertoire has around 340,000 clones, around 70% of them found once; the top ten carry 10%. At least ten counts were recorded for this clone. Its antigen is unidentified. The sequenced sample was memory CD4+ T cells sorted from blood. Subset in this sample: CD45RA-negative fraction. The V call is TRBV5-5, the J call TRBJ1-5; 7 positions agree with TRBD1. This receptor was taken from a man aged 30 to 45 in good health. For the CDR3, the DNA is TGTGCCAGCAGCCCAGCGGGACAGCCCCACCAGCCCCAGCATTTT. Encoded protein: CASSPAGQPHQPQHF.